Listed below are T cell receptor beta chains from one sample, sequenced in a study of human T cells and chemical hapten exposure. TCRdb processed the RACE reads anew with MiXCR; each CDR3 protein has one entry. The table lists 90,000 to 110,000 distinct CDR3 sequences, roughly a third of them singletons. Sequencing was performed on whole blood, taken in connection with sensitization to the hapten diphenylcyclopropenone (DPC). Receptor source: a man in his forties with alopecia areata. Some clones in this sample may be carry-over from other donors' samples. Both conserved end residues are trimmed from each CDR3. The order of the fields is V gene, J gene, CDR3 protein.

>TRBV30|TRBJ1-1
AWSTTGEGTEAF
>TRBV12-3/TRBV12-4|TRBJ2-3
ASSLDGLAGNTQY
>TRBV7-8|TRBJ1-4
ASSRDRGPSNEKLF
>TRBV29-1|TRBJ2-1
SVGSQGLHEQF
>TRBV6-5|TRBJ2-7
ASSVSRAYEQY
>TRBV29-1|TRBJ2-3
SVEDHGTSGTDTQY
>TRBV29-1|TRBJ2-5
SVAPGETQY
>TRBV6-5|TRBJ2-1
ASSYSLAGGVI
>TRBV27|TRBJ2-3
ASSLFGSGSGDTQY
>TRBV28|TRBJ2-4
ASSLWLAGGAKNIQY
>TRBV11-1|TRBJ2-6
ASSRWTGRTSGANVLT
>TRBV28|TRBJ2-3
ASSLAGNPQGAAQY
>TRBV29-1|TRBJ2-3
SKTGDSTDTQY
>TRBV11-2|TRBJ2-3
ASTSLADTQY
>TRBV6-5|TRBJ2-7
ASSQVAGGPQRQY
>TRBV5-6|TRBJ1-2
ASSLQGTYGYT